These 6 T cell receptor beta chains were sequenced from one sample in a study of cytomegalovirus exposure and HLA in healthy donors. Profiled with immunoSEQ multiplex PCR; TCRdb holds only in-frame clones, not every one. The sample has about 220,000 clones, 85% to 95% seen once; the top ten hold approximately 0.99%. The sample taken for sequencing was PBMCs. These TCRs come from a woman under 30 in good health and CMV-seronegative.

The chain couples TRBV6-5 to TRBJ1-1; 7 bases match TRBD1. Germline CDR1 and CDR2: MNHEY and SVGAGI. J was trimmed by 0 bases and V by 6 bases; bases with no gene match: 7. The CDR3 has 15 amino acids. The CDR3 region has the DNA TGTGCCAGCAGACCCCGACAGGGATTGAACACTGAAGCTTTCTTT. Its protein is CASRPRQGLNTEAFF.

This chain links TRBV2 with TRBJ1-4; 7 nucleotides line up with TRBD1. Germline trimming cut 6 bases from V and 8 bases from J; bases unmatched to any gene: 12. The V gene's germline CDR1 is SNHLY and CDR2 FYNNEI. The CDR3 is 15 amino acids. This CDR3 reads CASRAWQGVNEKLFF. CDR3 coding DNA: TGTGCCAGCAGAGCTTGGCAGGGGGTAAACGAAAAACTGTTTTTT. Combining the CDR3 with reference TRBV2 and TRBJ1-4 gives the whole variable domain EPEVTQTPSHQVTQMGQEVILRCVPISNHLYFYWYRQILGQKVEFLVSFYNNEISEKSEIFDDQFSVERPDGSNFTLKIRSTKLEDSAMYFCASRAWQGVNEKLFFGSGTQLSVL.

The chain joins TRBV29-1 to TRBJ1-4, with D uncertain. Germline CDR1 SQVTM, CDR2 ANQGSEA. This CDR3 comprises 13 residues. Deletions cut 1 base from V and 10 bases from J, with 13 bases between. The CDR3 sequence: CSVEAPPRGKLFF. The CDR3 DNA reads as TGCAGCGTTGAAGCGCCCCCCCGAGGAAAACTGTTTTTT.

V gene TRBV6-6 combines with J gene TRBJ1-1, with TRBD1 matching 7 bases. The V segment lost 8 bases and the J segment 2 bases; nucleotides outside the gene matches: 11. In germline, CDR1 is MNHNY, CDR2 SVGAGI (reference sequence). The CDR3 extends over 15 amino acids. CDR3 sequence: CASEGTATGNTEAFF. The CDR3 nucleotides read TGTGCCAGCGAGGGGACAGCCACCGGTAACACTGAAGCTTTCTTT.

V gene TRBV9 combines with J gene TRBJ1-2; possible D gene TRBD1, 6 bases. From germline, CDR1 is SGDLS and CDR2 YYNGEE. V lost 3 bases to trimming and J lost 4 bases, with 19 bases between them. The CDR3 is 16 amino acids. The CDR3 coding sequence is TGTGCCAGCAGCGAGCACAGGGACGCAGCGTCCTATGGCTACACCTTC. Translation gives CASSEHRDAASYGYTF.

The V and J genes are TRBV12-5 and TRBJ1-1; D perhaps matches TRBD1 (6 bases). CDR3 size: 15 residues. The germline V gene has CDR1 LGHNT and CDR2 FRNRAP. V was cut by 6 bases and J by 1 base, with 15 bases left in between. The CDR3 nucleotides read TGTGCTAGTGGACAGGGTGATCGAGGGAACACTGAAGCTTTCTTT. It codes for CASGQGDRGNTEAFF.